The clone carrying this T cell receptor beta chain was detected ten times or more. Its antigen is currently unknown. The CDR3 consists of 15 residues. V shed 4 bases and J shed 1 base, with 14 bases lying between them. Germline CDR1 and CDR2: MNHEY and SVGEGT. Using its own MiXCR run on the 5' RACE reads, TCRdb lists one record per CDR3 protein. The sample includes more than 600,000 distinct CDR3 sequences, roughly 20% of them seen just once. The record originates from a study of CD8 T cells in ankylosing spondylitis. Study-level results: Blood of patients with ankylosing spondylitis appeared to be characterized by a TCR beta motif of several highly homologous variants. Disease-associated clones were CD8+ and fairly uncommon in peripheral blood. Significant enrichment of disease-linked clones was reportedly seen in matched ankylosing spondylitis synovial fluid.

The sequencing sample was made of blood, either unsorted or a sorted T cell fraction (not recorded which). The source is a male donor with ankylosing spondylitis. The J gene is TRBJ2-7, the V gene TRBV6-2 or TRBV6-3; possible D gene TRBD1, 5 bases. The DNA for the CDR3 is TGTGCCAGCAGTTCTATCGAGACAGTATCCTACGAGCAGTACTTC. This sequence encodes CASSSIETVSYEQYF.